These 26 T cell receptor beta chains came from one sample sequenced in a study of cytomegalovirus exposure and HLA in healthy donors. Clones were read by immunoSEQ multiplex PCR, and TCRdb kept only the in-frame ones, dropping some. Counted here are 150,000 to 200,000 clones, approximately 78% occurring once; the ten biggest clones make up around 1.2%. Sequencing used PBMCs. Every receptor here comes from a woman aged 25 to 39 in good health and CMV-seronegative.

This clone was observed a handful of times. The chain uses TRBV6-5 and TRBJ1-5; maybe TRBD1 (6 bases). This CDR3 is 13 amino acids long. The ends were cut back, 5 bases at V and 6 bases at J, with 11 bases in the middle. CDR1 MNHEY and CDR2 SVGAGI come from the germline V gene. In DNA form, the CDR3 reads TGTGCCAGCAGTCCTTACAGGGCTCAGCCCCAGCATTTT. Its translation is CASSPYRAQPQHF.

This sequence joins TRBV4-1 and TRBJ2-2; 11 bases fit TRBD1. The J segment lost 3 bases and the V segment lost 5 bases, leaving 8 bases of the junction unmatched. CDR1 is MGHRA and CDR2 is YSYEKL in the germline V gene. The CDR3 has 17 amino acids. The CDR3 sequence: CASSYRPGQGDTGELFF. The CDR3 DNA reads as TGCGCCAGCAGCTACCGTCCGGGACAGGGGGACACCGGGGAGCTGTTTTTT.

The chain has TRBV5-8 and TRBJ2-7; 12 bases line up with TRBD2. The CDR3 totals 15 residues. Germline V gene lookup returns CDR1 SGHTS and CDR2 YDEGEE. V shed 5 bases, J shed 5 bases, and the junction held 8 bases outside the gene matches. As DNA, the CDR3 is TGTGCCAGCAGGCTGAGACTAGCGGGAGCCAACGAGCAGTACTTC. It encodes CASRLRLAGANEQYF.

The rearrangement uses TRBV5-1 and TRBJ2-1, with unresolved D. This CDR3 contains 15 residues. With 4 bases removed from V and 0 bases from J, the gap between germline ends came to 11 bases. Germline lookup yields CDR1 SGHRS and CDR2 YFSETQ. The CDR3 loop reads CASSLDTSSYNEQFF. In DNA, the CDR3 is TGCGCCAGCAGCCTCGACACGAGCTCCTACAATGAGCAGTTCTTC. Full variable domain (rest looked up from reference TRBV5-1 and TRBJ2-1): KAGVTQTPRYLIKTRGQQVTLSCSPISGHRSVSWYQQTPGQGLQFLFEYFSETQRNKGNFPGRFSGRQFSNSRSEMNVSTLELGDSALYLCASSLDTSSYNEQFFGPGTRLTVL.

For the CDR3, the DNA is TGTGCCTGGAGCATACTAGGGTACGAGCAGTACTTC. This encodes CAWSILGYEQYF. The gene calls are TRBV30 and TRBJ2-7; possible D gene TRBD2, 5 bases. Germline V CDR1 and CDR2: GTSNPN, SVGIG (reference sequence). The CDR3 totals 12 residues. The V and J ends lost 3 bases and 4 bases respectively, with 10 bases between them.

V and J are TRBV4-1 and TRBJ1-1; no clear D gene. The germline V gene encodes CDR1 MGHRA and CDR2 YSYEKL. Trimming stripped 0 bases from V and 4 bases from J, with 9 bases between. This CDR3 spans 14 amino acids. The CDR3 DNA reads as TGCGCCAGCAGCCAAGAAATGCCGAGCACTGAAGCTTTCTTT. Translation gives CASSQEMPSTEAFF.

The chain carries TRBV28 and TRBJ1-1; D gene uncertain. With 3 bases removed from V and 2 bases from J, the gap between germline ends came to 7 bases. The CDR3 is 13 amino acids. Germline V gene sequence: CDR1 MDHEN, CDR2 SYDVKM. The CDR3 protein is CASSFPGNTEAFF. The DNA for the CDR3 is TGTGCCAGCAGTTTCCCAGGAAACACTGAAGCTTTCTTT. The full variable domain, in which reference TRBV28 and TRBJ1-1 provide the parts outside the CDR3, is DVKVTQSSRYLVKRTGEKVFLECVQDMDHENMFWYRQDPGLGLRLIYFSYDVKMKEKGDIPEGYSVSREKKERFSLILESASTNQTSMYLCASSFPGNTEAFFGQGTRLTVV.

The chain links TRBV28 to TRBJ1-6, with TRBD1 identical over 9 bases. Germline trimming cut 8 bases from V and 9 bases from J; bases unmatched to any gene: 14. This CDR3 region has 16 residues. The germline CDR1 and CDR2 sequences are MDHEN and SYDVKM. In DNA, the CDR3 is TGTGCCAGCCTAACGGGACAGGGTACCATCGGTTCACCCCTCCACTTT. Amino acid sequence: CASLTGQGTIGSPLHF.

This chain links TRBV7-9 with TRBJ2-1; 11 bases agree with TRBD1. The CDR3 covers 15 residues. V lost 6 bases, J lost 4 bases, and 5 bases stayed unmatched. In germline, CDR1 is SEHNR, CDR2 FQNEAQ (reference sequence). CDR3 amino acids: CASSGQGASYNEQFF. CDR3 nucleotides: TGTGCCAGCAGTGGACAGGGGGCATCATACAATGAGCAGTTCTTC.

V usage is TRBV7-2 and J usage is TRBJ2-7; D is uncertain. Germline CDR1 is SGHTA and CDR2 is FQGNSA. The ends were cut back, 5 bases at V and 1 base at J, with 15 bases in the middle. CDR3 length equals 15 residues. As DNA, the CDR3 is TGTGCCAGCAGCCTAACTAACTCTCCGTCCTACGAGCAGTACTTC. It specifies CASSLTNSPSYEQYF.

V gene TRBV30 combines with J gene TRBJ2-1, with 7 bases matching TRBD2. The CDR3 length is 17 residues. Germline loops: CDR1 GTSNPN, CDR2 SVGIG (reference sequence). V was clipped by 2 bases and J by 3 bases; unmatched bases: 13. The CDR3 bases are TGTGCCTGGAGTCAACCGGGAGGTAGAGGAGTCTACAATGAGCAGTTCTTC. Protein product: CAWSQPGGRGVYNEQFF.

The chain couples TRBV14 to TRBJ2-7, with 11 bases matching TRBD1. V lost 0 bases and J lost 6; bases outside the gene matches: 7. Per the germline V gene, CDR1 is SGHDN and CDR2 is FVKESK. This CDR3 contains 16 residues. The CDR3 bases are TGTGCCAGCAGCCAAGATTCTGGGACAGGGGGTCTCGAGCAGTACTTC. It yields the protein CASSQDSGTGGLEQYF.

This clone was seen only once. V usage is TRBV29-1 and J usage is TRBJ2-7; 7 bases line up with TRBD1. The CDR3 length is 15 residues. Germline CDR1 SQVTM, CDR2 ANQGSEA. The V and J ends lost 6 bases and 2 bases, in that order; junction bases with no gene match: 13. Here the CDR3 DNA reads TGCAGCGTCATTATCGACGGACAGGATCCCTACGAGCAGTACTTC. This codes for CSVIIDGQDPYEQYF.

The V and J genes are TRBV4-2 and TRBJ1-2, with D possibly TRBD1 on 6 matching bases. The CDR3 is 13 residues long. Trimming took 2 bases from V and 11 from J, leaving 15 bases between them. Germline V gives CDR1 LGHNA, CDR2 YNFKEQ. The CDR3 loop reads CASSQRRDKGYTF. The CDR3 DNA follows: TGTGCCAGCAGCCAACGCAGGGACAAGGGTTACACCTTC.

CDR3 nucleotides: TGTGCCAGCAGCTTAGGGCAGGGGCTCTACGAGCAGTACTTC. Translated: CASSLGQGLYEQYF. This chain uses TRBV7-6 with TRBJ2-7, with D possibly being TRBD1 (6 bases). Germline V gene data show CDR1 as SGHVS and CDR2 as FNYEAQ. This CDR3 spans 14 amino acids. The germline V and J ends were trimmed by 1 base and 3 bases, with 10 bases remaining between them.

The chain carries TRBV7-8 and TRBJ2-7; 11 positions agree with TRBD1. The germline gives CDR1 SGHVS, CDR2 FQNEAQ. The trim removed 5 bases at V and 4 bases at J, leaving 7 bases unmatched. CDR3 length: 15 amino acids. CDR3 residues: CASSRNRDRGYEQYF. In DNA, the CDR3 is TGTGCCAGCAGCCGCAACCGGGACAGGGGGTACGAGCAGTACTTC. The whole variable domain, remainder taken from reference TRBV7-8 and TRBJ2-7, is GAGVSQSPRYKVAKRGQDVALRCDPISGHVSLFWYQQALGQGPEFLTYFQNEAQLDKSGLPSDRFFAERPEGSVSTLKIQRTQQEDSAVYLCASSRNRDRGYEQYFGPGTRLTVT.

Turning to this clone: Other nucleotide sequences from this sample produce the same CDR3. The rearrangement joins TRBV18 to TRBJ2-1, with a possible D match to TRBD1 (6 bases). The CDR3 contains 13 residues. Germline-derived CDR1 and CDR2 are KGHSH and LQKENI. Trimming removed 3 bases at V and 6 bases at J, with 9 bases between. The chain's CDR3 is CASSPAGVNEQFF. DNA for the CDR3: TGTGCCAGCTCACCGGCAGGGGTCAATGAGCAGTTCTTC. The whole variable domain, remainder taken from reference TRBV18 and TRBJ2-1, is NAGVMQNPRHLVRRRGQEARLRCSPMKGHSHVYWYRQLPEEGLKFMVYLQKENIIDESGMPKERFSAEFPKEGPSILRIQQVVRGDSAAYFCASSPAGVNEQFFGPGTRLTVL.

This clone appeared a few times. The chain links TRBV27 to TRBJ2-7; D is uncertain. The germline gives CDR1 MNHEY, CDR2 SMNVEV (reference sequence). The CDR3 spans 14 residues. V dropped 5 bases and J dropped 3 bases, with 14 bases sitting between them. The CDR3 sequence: CASSQQQHYYEQYF. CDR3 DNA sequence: TGTGCCAGCAGTCAACAACAGCATTACTACGAGCAGTACTTC.

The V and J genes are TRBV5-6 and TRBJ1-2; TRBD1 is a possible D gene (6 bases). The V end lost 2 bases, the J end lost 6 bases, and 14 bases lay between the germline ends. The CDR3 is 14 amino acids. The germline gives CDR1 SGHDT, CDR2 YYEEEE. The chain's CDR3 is CASSLRGAGNGYTF. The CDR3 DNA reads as TGTGCCAGCAGCTTACGGGGGGCGGGCAATGGCTACACCTTC.

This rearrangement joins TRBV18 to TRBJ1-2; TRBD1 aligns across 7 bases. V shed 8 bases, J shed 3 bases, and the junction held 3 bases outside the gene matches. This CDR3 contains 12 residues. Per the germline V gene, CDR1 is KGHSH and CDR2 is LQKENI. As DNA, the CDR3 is TGTGCCAGCCTTGGGACAGACTATGGCTACACCTTC. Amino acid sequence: CASLGTDYGYTF.

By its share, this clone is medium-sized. The CDR3 region has the DNA TGTGCCAGCAGCTTCACTAGCACTGAGCAGTTCTTC. Protein product: CASSFTSTEQFF. V and J are TRBV7-2 and TRBJ2-1; D might be TRBD2 (6 bases). V was clipped by 3 bases and J by 9 bases, with 9 bases between them. This CDR3 is 12 amino acids long. Germline-derived CDR1 and CDR2 are SGHTA and FQGNSA.

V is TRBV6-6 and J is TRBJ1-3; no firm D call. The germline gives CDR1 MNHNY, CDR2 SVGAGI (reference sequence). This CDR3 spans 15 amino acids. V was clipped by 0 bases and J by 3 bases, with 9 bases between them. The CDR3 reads CASSYSGGFGNTIYF. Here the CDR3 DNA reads TGTGCCAGCAGTTACTCAGGAGGGTTTGGAAACACCATATATTTT.

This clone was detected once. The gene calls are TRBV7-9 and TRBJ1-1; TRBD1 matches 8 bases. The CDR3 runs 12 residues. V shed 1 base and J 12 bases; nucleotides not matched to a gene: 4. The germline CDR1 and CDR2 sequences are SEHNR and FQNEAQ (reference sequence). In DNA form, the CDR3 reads TGTGCCAGCAGCTTAGAGAACAGGGGGACTTTCTTT. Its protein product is CASSLENRGTFF.

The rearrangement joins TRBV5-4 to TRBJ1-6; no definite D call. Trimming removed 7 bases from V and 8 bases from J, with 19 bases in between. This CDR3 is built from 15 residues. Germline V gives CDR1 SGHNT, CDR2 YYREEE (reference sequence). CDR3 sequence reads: CASPLSAQIDSPLHF. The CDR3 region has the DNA TGTGCCAGCCCCCTTTCCGCCCAGATTGATTCACCCCTCCACTTT.

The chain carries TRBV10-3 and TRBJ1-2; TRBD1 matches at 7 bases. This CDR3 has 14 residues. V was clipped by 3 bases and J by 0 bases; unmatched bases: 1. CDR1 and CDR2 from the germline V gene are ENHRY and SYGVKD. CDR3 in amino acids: CAISEGGPNYGYTF. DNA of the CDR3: TGTGCCATCAGTGAAGGGGGCCCTAACTATGGCTACACCTTC.

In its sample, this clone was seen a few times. CDR3 coding DNA: TGTGCCAGCAGCTTAGCGAGGACTAGAGGAACCTACGAGCAGTACTTC. It yields the protein CASSLARTRGTYEQYF. This chain links TRBV11-2 with TRBJ2-7; 7 nucleotides agree with TRBD2. The CDR3 is made up of 16 amino acids. V lost 1 base to trimming and J lost 2 bases; unmatched junction nucleotides: 8. Germline CDR1 is SGHAT and CDR2 is FQNNGV.